This T cell receptor beta chain was observed in a study of blood T cells in healthy people across ages. About the study: About one barcoded beta molecule was captured per two T cells (by template switching).

V lost 7 bases and J lost 6, with 19 bases in between. This CDR3 has 15 residues. Germline V CDR1 and CDR2: MDHEN, SYDVKM. A sample-barcoded 5' primer and a J-beta primer mix were used in a second PCR of about 6 to 11 cycles. TCRdb redid the calling of the 5' RACE reads with MiXCR, one entry per CDR3 protein. This table has about 1,800,000 distinct CDR3 sequences, about 30% appearing once. The chain recombines TRBV28 with TRBJ2-1; tentatively, D is TRBD2 (7 bases). Sequenced material: blood. The receptor's source is a woman in her thirties in good health. The CDR3 spells CASIPGGQRTNEQFF. CDR3 sequence (DNA): TGTGCCAGCATCCCGGGAGGACAGCGTACCAATGAGCAGTTCTTC. Supplemented by reference TRBV28 and TRBJ2-1, the full variable domain reads DVKVTQSSRYLVKRTGEKVFLECVQDMDHENMFWYRQDPGLGLRLIYFSYDVKMKEKGDIPEGYSVSREKKERFSLILESASTNQTSMYLCASIPGGQRTNEQFFGPGTRLTVL.